The entry below gives a single TCR beta chain sequence along with its context. Its antigen is as yet unknown. The primer mix had 60 V beta and 13 J beta primers. Using immunoSEQ multiplex PCR, the repertoire was profiled, and TCRdb retains in-frame clones only, with some absent. The data hold about 92,000 clones, with about nine tenths observed a single time. The data were taken from a study of glioma-infiltrating T cells after dendritic cell vaccination. Background on the study: Three intradermal dendritic cell vaccine injections were given every two weeks. Overall study findings and caveats: Higher pretreatment TIL content predicted longer progression-free time and survival.

The CDR3 runs 13 residues. Germline V lookup: CDR1 SGHTA, CDR2 FQGTGA. V lost 3 bases and J lost 5, with 10 bases in between. Patients had residual fresh-frozen tumor tissue and more than two years of survival data. The receptor was derived from a human donor with glioblastoma. The source material was blood, sampled before dendritic cell vaccination. V is TRBV7-3 and J is TRBJ1-1; a possible D gene is TRBD1 (5 bases). The CDR3 loop is CASSFGGGTEAFF. In nucleotides, the CDR3 is TGTGCCAGCAGCTTTGGGGGGGGGACTGAAGCTTTCTTT. Full variable domain (rest looked up from reference TRBV7-3 and TRBJ1-1): GAGVSQTPSNKVTEKGKYVELRCDPISGHTALYWYRQSLGQGPEFLIYFQGTGAADDSGLPNDRFFAVRPEGSVSTLKIQRTERGDSAVYLCASSFGGGTEAFFGQGTRLTVV.